The 10 T cell receptor beta chains in this list originate from one sample, sequenced in a study of T-cell reconstitution after alpha-beta-depleted transplantation in children. For TCRbeta, the library was prepared with unique molecular identifiers. MiXCR, applied by TCRdb to the PCR reads, yields one record per CDR3 protein. The table records under 70,000 distinct CDR3 sequences, 11% of them present only once. The specimen was PBMCs, collected before TCRalphabeta/CD19-depleted stem cell transplant. Source of these receptors: a boy aged 5-17 years with acute myeloid leukemia, due to receive a stem cell transplant.

This clonotype was counted at least ten times. V is TRBV15 and J is TRBJ1-2, with D possibly being TRBD1 (6 bases). This CDR3 region has 14 residues. Germline V CDR1 and CDR2: LNHNV, YYDKDF (reference sequence). Trimming took off 1 base at V and 4 bases at J, with 10 bases between the two ends. CDR3 sequence (DNA): TGTGCCACCAGCAGAGTAGGGGGTGGCTATGGCTACACCTTC. Its translation is CATSRVGGGYGYTF.

This clonotype has ten or more counts. The chain recombines TRBV29-1 with TRBJ2-2; perhaps TRBD2 as D (5 bases). Deletions cut 3 bases from V and 2 bases from J, with 7 bases between. Per germline, CDR1 SQVTM and CDR2 ANQGSEA. The CDR3 has 13 residues. The CDR3 nucleotides are TGCAGCGTTGACGGGAAAAACACCGGGGAGCTGTTTTTT. This sequence encodes CSVDGKNTGELFF.

This clonotype was detected many times. The chain recombines TRBV10-3 with TRBJ1-5; perhaps TRBD1 as D (5 bases). The CDR3 runs 17 residues. Germline loops: CDR1 ENHRY, CDR2 SYGVKD. V was pared by 2 bases and J by 4 bases, with 18 bases between. The CDR3 region is CAISEIRGMGPNQPQHF. CDR3 DNA sequence: TGTGCCATCAGTGAGATAAGGGGAATGGGGCCTAATCAGCCCCAGCATTTT.

The chain combines TRBV29-1 with TRBJ1-4, with a tentative D call TRBD1 (5 bases). The germline CDR1 and CDR2 sequences are SQVTM and ANQGSEA. This CDR3 region has 14 residues. V dropped 0 bases and J dropped 3 bases, with 8 bases sitting between them. The CDR3 DNA follows: TGCAGCGTTGAAGAGCTCAGGGCTAATGAAAAACTGTTTTTT. Encoded protein: CSVEELRANEKLFF.

The sample holds many counts of this clonotype. The chain links TRBV12-3 or TRBV12-4 to TRBJ2-2; 13 bases are shared with TRBD2. Losses at the gene ends were 3 bases for V and 6 bases for J; bases not matched to a gene: 4. The CDR3 is 16 residues long. The CDR3 nucleotides read TGTGCCAGCAGTTTGATACTAGCGGGAGGGTCCGGGGAGCTGTTTTTT. Translation: CASSLILAGGSGELFF.

This clonotype was detected ten times or more. CDR3: CSAHLAGGFYNEQFF. CDR3 sequence (DNA): TGCAGCGCTCACTTAGCGGGAGGGTTTTACAATGAGCAGTTCTTC. The chain is built from TRBV29-1 and TRBJ2-1; TRBD2 agrees at 11 bases. The germline V gene encodes CDR1 SQVTM and CDR2 ANQGSEA. V dropped 7 bases and J dropped 4; count of bases not matched to a gene: 9. This CDR3 is built from 15 residues.

This clonotype was found many times. This chain links TRBV7-2 with TRBJ2-2, with D hard to call. This CDR3 is 13 amino acids long. CDR1 is SGHTA, CDR2 FQGNSA, per germline. Trimming left V 3 bases short and J 1 base short, with 3 bases between. CDR3 protein: CASSFMNTGELFF. CDR3 in DNA: TGTGCCAGCAGCTTCATGAACACCGGGGAGCTGTTTTTT.

This clonotype occurred a few times. The chain links TRBV14 to TRBJ1-1, with D uncertain. The CDR3 sequence is 14 residues long. CDR1 and CDR2 (germline): SGHDN, FVKESK. The V and J ends lost 1 base and 0 bases respectively, with 6 bases between them. In DNA, the CDR3 is TGTGCCAGCAGCCAAGGTTTGATGAACACTGAAGCTTTCTTT. Translated, it gives CASSQGLMNTEAFF.

The CDR3 loop is CASSHQTGAGANVLTF. The CDR3, as DNA: TGTGCCAGCAGCCATCAAACAGGGGCTGGGGCCAACGTCCTGACTTTC. The genes are TRBV4-2 and TRBJ2-6; 7 bases fit TRBD1. The CDR3 length is 16 residues. After removal of 3 bases from V and 2 bases from J, the junction contained 4 bases not matched to a gene. Germline loops: CDR1 LGHNA, CDR2 YNFKEQ.

The genes are TRBV20-1 and TRBJ1-2, with D perhaps TRBD1 (6 bases). V was clipped by 7 bases and J by 5 bases, with 20 bases between them. In germline, CDR1 is DFQATT, CDR2 SNEGSKA (reference sequence). This CDR3 spans 14 amino acids. CDR3 in amino acids: CSGGTGNVGYGYTF. The CDR3 DNA sequence: TGCAGTGGGGGAACAGGGAACGTCGGTTATGGCTACACCTTC.